Listed below are T cell receptor beta chains from one sample, sequenced in a study of a mutant IDH1 vaccine in newly diagnosed glioma. Some clones are missing from TCRdb's copy, which holds only in-frame ones; the method was immunoSEQ multiplex PCR. The sample has about 24,000 clones, 70% to 80% seen once; the top ten hold 8% to 10%. No cognate antigen is known for these TCRs. The sample in question was PBMCs, obtained from a glioma patient whose treatment included an IDH1 peptide vaccine. These receptors came from a man in his forties with glioma. CDR3s include the opening cysteine and the closing phenylalanine or tryptophan. D genes are given only for firm matches. Not every row has a clone size; where given, it reads once, few, many or a size class.

V	size	J	D	DNA	CDR3
TRBV7-8	-	TRBJ2-1	-	TGTGCCAGCAGCTTAGTAACAGGGATCTACAATGAGCAGTTCTTC	CASSLVTGIYNEQFF
TRBV19	-	TRBJ1-4	-	TGTGCCAGTAGTTGGAGTAATGAAAAACTGTTTTTT	CASSWSNEKLFF
TRBV10-1	few	TRBJ2-5	-	TGCGCCAGCAGTGAGTTCCAGGGACAAGAGACCCAGTACTTC	CASSEFQGQETQYF
TRBV7-9	-	TRBJ2-5	-	TGTGCCAGCCTCCCCCTGGGGGCAGGGACCCAGTACTTC	CASLPLGAGTQYF
TRBV27	medium-sized	TRBJ1-1	-	TGTGCCAGCAGTTTAAGAGGGGACCCTGAAGCTTTCTTT	CASSLRGDPEAFF
TRBV18	once	TRBJ2-3	-	TGTGCCAGCACCTATCTTACAGATACGCAGTATTTT	CASTYLTDTQYF
TRBV19	-	TRBJ1-5	-	TGTGCCAGTATTGGGGAGATAGGCAATCAGCCCCAGCATTTT	CASIGEIGNQPQHF
TRBV5-8	-	TRBJ2-7	TRBD2	TGTGCCAGCAGCTTCTTGGGCGGGAGCTCCTACGAGCAGTACTTC	CASSFLGGSSYEQYF
TRBV5-1	few	TRBJ2-1	TRBD1	TGCGCCAGCAGCCCGTCGGGACAGGGGGAGAATGAGCAGTTCTTC	CASSPSGQGENEQFF
TRBV5-6	once	TRBJ2-7	TRBD1	TGTGCCAGCAGCTTGGGCAGGGGGCAGTCCTACGAGCAGTACTTC	CASSLGRGQSYEQYF
TRBV27	-	TRBJ2-4	-	TGTGCCAGCGGGAAAGGGGGGGACATTCAGTACTTC	CASGKGGDIQYF
TRBV7-9	-	TRBJ2-1	TRBD2	TGTGCCAGCAGCTTAGTAGGCGCGGGGGGCGGCGAGCAGTTCTTC	CASSLVGAGGGEQFF
TRBV11-3	once	TRBJ1-3	-	TGTGCCAGCAGCTTAGTCGGGGGTACTGGAAACACCATATATTTT	CASSLVGGTGNTIYF
TRBV6-1	once	TRBJ2-3	-	TGTGCCAGCAGTGTAACACGTAGGGGCAATGATCGCACAGATGCGCAGTATTTT	CASSVTRRGNDRTDAQYF
TRBV18	-	TRBJ2-4	TRBD1	TGTGCCAGCGAAGACAGGGGGCTAAGAAACATTCAGTACTTC	CASEDRGLRNIQYF